The T cell receptor (beta chain) described here comes from a study of T cell responses to AZD1222 COVID-19 vaccine. Across the study: Combined were second doses at about 4 or about 12 weeks. Study observations and caveats: Across spike, vaccine-associated CD4 TCRs were found, dominant at 160-218 and 743-854.

CDR1 KGHDR and CDR2 SFDVKD come from the germline V gene. This CDR3 comprises 11 residues. The ends were cut back, 3 bases at V and 6 bases at J, with 4 bases in the middle. Only in-frame clones appear in the TCRdb table, and some are missing; sequencing was by immunoSEQ multiplex PCR. The sample contains 84,000 or so clones, 80% to 90% of which appear only once. Note on this clone: Its target is not known.

The chain employs TRBV24-1 and TRBJ1-1; no firm D call. The source material was peripheral blood, sampled on day 0 of AZD1222 vaccination. This receptor was obtained from an adult in good health. The CDR3 spells CATSDGPEAFF. The CDR3 bases are TGTGCCACCAGTGATGGCCCTGAAGCTTTCTTT.